The sequence of this T cell receptor beta chain was determined in a study of blood T cell repertoires in COVID-19 (dated by TCRdb to 2020 to 2022). At the level of the whole study: Samples covering the acute and convalescent phases of COVID-19 were provided by collaborators in the United States, Italy and Spain. The material from the prospective study consisted of cDNA or gDNA derived from T cells, B-cell-depleted T cells, or PBMCs. The dataset comprised deeply sampled blood TCRbeta repertoires from subjects exposed to, actively infected with, or recovered from COVID-19. The repertoires were released in a freely available public database meant as a resource for research on the immune response to SARS-CoV-2. The samples were drawn from two sources: the first 160 participants of the ongoing ImmuneRACE study, and 950 to 1,500 subjects contributed by 6 global collaborators. A de-identified subject ID, COVID-19 status, age in years and sex were almost always included in the sample metadata. Where available, HLA class I and class II types were obtained from metadata supplied by the sample provider rather than from assay-based typing. The paper's findings and limits, for the study overall: The amount of clinical and demographic metadata varied by source and participant and was provided uncurated.

Collaborating institutions collected whole blood in K2EDTA tubes following their own protocols. For TCRbeta analysis, collaborators shipped samples as frozen whole blood, isolated PBMCs, or DNA extracted from either of those sample types. TCRbeta CDR3 regions were amplified from genomic DNA using the immunoSEQ Assay, a bias-controlled multiplex PCR. The paper's data handling went like this. The number of nucleated cells in each sample was estimated by amplification of reference gene primers within the assay. To quantify the absolute abundance of each unique TCRbeta CDR3 rearrangement, sequence reads were collapsed and filtered. For each sample, productive Simpson clonality was calculated as the square root of Simpson's diversity index over productive rearrangements. Imported from immuneACCESS, the table was reduced by TCRdb to in-frame sequences with V and J called. These copies leave out some clones; in studies compared against another copy, an unresolved V gene accounts for under half, and the cause of the remainder is not known. For V, J and clone size, that table is used; D and trimming come from the DNA. The table for this sample lists around 100,000 clones; about four fifths of them were counted only once. The ten largest make up 4% to 5.5% of the sample.

The trim is 7 bases for V and 0 bases for J, with a gap of 14 bases between the germline ends. The germline V gene gives CDR1 as MNHEY and CDR2 as SVGAGI. Reading from cysteine to phenylalanine, the CDR3 counts 15 amino acids. CDR3 DNA only is kept here, 45 bases in frame from base 1. As for this clone: Its recognized antigen is unknown. Base qualities are not recorded, but no much larger clone differs from it by a single base.

This TCR was recovered from a human donor in a cohort sampled during active COVID-19. The sample consisted of peripheral blood. The sequence is built from TRBV6-5 and TRBJ2-3; TRBD1 might be the D gene, on 6 matching bases. The CDR3: CASTKTGLSTDTQYF. The sequenced DNA: TGTGCCAGCACCAAGACAGGTCTAAGCACAGATACGCAGTATTTT.